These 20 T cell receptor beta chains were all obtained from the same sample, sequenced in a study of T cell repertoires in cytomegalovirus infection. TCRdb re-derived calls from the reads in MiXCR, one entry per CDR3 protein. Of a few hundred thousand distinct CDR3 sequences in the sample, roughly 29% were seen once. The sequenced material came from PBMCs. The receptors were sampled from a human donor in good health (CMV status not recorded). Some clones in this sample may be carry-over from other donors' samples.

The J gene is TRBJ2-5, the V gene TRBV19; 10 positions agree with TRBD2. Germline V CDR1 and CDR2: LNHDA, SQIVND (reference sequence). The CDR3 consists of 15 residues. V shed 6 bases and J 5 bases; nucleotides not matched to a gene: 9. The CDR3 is CASRRTSGYRETQYF. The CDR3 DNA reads TGTGCCAGTAGAAGGACTAGCGGTTATCGGGAGACCCAGTACTTC.

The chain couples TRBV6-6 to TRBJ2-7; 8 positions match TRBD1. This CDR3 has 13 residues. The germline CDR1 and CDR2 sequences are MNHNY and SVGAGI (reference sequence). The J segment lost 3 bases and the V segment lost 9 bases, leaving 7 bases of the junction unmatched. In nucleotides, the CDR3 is TGTGCCAGGGGGGGAACAGGGGGCTACGAGCAGTACGTC. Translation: CARGGTGGYEQYV.

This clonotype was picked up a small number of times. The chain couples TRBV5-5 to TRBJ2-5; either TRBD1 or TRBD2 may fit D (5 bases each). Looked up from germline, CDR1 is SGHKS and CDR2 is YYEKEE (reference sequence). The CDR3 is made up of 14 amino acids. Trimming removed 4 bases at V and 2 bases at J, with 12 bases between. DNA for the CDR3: TGTGCCAGCAGCCCCGGGACCAAACAAGAGACCCAGTACTTC. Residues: CASSPGTKQETQYF.

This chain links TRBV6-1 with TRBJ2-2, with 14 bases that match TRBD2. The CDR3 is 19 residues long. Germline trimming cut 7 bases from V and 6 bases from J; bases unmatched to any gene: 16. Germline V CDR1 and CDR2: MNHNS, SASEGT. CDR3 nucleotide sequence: TGTGCCAGCAAAGAAGAGACGGGACTAGCGGGAGATAAAGCCGGGGAGCTGTTTTTT. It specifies CASKEETGLAGDKAGELFF.

The CDR3 region has the DNA TGTGCCAGCAGTTACACCAATCGTAGAGGGGGTGAGACCCAGTACTTC. Protein sequence: CASSYTNRRGGETQYF. This chain uses TRBV6-2 or TRBV6-3 with TRBJ2-5; TRBD1 might be the D (6 bases). Germline values: CDR1 MNHEY, CDR2 SVGEGT. The V end was cut by 2 bases, the J end by 5 bases, with 18 bases between. The CDR3 is 16 amino acids.

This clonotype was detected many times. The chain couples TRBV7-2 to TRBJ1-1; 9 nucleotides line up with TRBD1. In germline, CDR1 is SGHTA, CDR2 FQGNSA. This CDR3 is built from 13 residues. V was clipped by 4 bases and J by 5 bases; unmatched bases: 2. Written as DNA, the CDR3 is TGTGCCAGCAGCTCGGGACAGGGAACTGAAGCTTTCTTT. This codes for CASSSGQGTEAFF.

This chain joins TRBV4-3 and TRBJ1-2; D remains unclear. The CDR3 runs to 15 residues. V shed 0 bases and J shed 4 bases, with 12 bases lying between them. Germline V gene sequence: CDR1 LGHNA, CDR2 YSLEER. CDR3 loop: CASSQDRVQFYGYTF. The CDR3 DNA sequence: TGCGCCAGCAGCCAAGATCGAGTGCAGTTCTATGGCTACACCTTC.

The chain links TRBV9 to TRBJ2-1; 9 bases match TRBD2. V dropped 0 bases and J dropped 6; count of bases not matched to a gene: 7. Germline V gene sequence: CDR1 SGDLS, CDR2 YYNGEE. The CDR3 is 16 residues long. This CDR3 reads CASSVVGGRGGNEQFF. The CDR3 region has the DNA TGTGCCAGCAGCGTAGTTGGCGGGAGGGGAGGCAATGAGCAGTTCTTC.

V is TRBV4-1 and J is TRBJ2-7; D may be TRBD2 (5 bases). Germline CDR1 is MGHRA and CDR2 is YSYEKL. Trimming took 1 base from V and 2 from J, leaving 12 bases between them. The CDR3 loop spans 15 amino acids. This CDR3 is CASSQARGQPYEQYF. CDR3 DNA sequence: TGCGCCAGCAGCCAAGCGAGAGGGCAGCCCTACGAGCAGTACTTC.

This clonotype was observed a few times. The CDR3 nucleotides are TGTGCCACCAGCAGAGATACCGTCCTCTACGAGCAGTACTTC. It encodes CATSRDTVLYEQYF. The rearrangement links TRBV15 to TRBJ2-7; D uncertain. V shed 0 bases and J shed 3 bases, with 9 bases lying between them. The germline gives CDR1 LNHNV, CDR2 YYDKDF (reference sequence). CDR3 length equals 14 residues.

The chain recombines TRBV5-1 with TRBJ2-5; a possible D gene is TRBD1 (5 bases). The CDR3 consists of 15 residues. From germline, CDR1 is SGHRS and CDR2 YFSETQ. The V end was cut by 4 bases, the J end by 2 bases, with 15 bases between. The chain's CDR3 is CASSAEGQGQETQYF. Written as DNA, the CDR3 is TGCGCCAGCAGCGCAGAAGGGCAGGGACAAGAGACCCAGTACTTC.

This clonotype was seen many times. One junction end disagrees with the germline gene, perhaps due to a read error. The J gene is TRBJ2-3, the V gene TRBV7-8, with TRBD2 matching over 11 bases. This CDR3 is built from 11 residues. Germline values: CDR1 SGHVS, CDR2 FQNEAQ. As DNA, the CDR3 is TGTGCCAGCAGCCTGACTAGCGGGATCGATTTT. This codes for CASSLTSGIDF.

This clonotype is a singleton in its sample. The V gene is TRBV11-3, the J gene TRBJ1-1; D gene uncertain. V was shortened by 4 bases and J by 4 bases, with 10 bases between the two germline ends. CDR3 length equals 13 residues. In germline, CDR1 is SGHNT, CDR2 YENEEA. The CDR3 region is CASSSDGVTEAFF. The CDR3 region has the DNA TGTGCCAGCAGCTCCGACGGTGTCACTGAAGCTTTCTTT.

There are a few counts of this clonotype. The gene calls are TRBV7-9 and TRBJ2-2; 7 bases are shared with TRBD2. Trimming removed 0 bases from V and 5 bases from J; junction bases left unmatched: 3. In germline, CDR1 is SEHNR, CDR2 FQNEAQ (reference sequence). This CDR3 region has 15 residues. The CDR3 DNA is TGTGCCAGCAGCTTAGCGGCTAGCGGTACCGGGGAGCTGTTTTTT. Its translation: CASSLAASGTGELFF. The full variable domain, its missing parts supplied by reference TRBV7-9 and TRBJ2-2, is DTGVSQNPRHKITKRGQNVTFRCDPISEHNRLYWYRQTLGQGPEFLTYFQNEAQLEKSRLLSDRFSAERPKGSFSTLEIQRTEQGDSAMYLCASSLAASGTGELFFGEGSRLTVL.

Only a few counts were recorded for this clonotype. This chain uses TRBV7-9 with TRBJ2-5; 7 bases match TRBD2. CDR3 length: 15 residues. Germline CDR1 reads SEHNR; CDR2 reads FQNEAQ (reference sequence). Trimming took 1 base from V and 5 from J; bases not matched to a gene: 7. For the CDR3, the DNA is TGTGCCAGCAGCTTAGGAGGCGGGAGCCAGGAGACCCAGTACTTC. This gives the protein CASSLGGGSQETQYF. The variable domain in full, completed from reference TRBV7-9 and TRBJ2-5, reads DTGVSQNPRHKITKRGQNVTFRCDPISEHNRLYWYRQTLGQGPEFLTYFQNEAQLEKSRLLSDRFSAERPKGSFSTLEIQRTEQGDSAMYLCASSLGGGSQETQYFGPGTRLLVL.

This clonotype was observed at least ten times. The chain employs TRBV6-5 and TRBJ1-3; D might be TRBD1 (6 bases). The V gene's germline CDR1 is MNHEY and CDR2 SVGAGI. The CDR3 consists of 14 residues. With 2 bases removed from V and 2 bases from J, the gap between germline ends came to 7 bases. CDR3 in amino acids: CASSYQGTGNTIYF. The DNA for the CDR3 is TGTGCCAGCAGTTACCAGGGGACTGGAAACACCATATATTTT.

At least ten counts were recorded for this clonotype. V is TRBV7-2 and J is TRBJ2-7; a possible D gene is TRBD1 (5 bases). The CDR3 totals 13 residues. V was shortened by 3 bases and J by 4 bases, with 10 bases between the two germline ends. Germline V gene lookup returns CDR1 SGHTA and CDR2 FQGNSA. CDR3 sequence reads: CASSFFQGYEQYV. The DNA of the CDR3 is TGTGCCAGCAGCTTCTTTCAGGGTTACGAGCAGTACGTC.

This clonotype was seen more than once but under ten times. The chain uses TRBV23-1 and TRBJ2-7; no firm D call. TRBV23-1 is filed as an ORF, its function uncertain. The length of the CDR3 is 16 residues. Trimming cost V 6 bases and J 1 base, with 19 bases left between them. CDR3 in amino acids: CASRRQIADQSYEQYV. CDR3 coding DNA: TGCGCCAGCAGACGCCAAATAGCAGACCAATCCTACGAGCAGTACGTC.

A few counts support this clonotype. CDR3 coding DNA: TGTGCCAGCAGTGACCGACCGCCCTACGAGCAGTACGTC. Its translation: CASSDRPPYEQYV. This sequence joins TRBV6-1 and TRBJ2-7; D unclear. The CDR3 has 13 amino acids. CDR1 and CDR2 from the germline V gene are MNHNS and SASEGT. V lost 3 bases, J lost 2 bases, and 8 bases lay in between.

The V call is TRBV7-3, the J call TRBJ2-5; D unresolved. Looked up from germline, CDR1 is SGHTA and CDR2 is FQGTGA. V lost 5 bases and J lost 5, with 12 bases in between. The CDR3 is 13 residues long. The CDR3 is CASSPALRETQYF. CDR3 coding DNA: TGTGCCAGCAGCCCCGCCCTTCGGGAGACCCAGTACTTC.